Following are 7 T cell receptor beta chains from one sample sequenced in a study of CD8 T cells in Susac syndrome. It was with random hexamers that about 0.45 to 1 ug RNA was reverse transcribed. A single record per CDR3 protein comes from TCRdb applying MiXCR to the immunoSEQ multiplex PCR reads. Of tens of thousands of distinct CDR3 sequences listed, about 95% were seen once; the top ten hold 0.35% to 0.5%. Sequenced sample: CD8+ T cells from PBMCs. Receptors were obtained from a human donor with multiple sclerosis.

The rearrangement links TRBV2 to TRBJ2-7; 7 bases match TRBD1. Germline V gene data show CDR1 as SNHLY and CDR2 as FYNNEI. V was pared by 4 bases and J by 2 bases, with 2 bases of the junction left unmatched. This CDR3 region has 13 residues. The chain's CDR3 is CASSGDRPYEQYF. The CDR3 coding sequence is TGTGCCAGCAGTGGGGACAGACCCTACGAGCAGTACTTC.

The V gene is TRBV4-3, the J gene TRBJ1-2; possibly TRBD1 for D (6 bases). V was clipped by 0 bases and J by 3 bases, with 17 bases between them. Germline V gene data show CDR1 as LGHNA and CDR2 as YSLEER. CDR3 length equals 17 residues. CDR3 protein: CASSQDRGAPRDYGYTF. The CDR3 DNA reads TGCGCCAGCAGCCAAGATAGGGGGGCCCCTCGGGACTATGGCTACACCTTC.

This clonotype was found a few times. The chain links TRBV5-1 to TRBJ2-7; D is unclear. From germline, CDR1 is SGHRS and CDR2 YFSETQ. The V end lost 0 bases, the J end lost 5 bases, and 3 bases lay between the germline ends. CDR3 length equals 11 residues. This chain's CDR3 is CASSLGHEQYF. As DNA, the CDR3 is TGCGCCAGCAGCTTGGGCCACGAGCAGTACTTC.

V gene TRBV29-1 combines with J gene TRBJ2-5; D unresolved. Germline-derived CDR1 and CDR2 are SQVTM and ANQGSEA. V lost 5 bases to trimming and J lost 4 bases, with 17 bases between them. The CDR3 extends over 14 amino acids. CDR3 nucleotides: TGCAGCGTTAATCCGACGGAGAGGCCAGAGACCCAGTACTTC. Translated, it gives CSVNPTERPETQYF.

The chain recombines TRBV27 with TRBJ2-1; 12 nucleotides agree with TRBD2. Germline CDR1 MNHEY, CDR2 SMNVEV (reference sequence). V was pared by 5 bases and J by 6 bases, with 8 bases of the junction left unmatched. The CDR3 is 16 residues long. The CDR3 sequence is CASSPSGRGGPNEQFF. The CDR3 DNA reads TGTGCCAGCAGTCCTAGCGGGAGGGGGGGCCCCAATGAGCAGTTCTTC.

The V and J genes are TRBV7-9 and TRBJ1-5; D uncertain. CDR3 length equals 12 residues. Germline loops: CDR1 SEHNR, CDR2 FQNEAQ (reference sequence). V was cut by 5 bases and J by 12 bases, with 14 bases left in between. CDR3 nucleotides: TGTGCCAGCAGCCTCGACTCGCTTCACCAGCATTTT. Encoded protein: CASSLDSLHQHF.

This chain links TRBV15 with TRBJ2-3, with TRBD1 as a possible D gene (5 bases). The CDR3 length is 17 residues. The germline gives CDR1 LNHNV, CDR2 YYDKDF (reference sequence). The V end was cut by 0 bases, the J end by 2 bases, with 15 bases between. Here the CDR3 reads CATSRDSVQGNTDTQYF. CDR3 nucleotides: TGTGCCACCAGCAGAGATTCGGTCCAGGGAAACACAGATACGCAGTATTTT.